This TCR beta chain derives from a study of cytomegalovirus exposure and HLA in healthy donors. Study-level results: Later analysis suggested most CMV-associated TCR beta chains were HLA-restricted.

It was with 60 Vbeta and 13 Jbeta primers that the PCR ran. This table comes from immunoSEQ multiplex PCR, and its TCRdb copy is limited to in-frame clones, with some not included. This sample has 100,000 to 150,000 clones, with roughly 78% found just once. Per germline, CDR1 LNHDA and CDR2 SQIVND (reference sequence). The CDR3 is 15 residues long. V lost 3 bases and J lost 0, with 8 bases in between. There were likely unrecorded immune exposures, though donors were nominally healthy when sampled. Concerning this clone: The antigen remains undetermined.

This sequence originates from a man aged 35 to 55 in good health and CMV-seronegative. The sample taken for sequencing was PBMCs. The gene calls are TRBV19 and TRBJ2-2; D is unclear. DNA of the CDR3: TGTGCCAGTAGTATCGGCAGGACGAACACCGGGGAGCTGTTTTTT. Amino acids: CASSIGRTNTGELFF.